A selection of T cell receptor beta chains follows, all from one sample in a study of sequential checkpoint blockade in melanoma. Using immunoSEQ multiplex PCR, the repertoire was profiled, and TCRdb retains in-frame clones only, with some absent. The table shows about 22,000 clones, with 65% to 90% occurring only once. Sequenced here: CD8+ T cells sorted from blood (inferred from file names), sampled from a patient given nivolumab and ipilimumab in sequence. The source of these receptors is a human donor with melanoma. Each CDR3 is given with its conserved first and last residue. The order of the fields is CDR3 protein, CDR3 DNA, V gene, clone size, D gene, J gene. D genes are given only for firm matches. Size values are once, few and many counts, or a class for expanded clones, and some rows have none.

CDR3: CSVFRRGNSRQETQYF; DNA: TGCAGCGTTTTCCGTCGAGGGAACAGCAGACAAGAGACCCAGTACTTC; V: TRBV29-1; size: NA; D: NA; J: TRBJ2-5
CDR3: CASSLEGTGVTGELFF; DNA: TGTGCCAGCAGCTTAGAGGGGACAGGTGTCACCGGGGAGCTGTTTTTT; V: TRBV13; size: NA; D: TRBD1; J: TRBJ2-2
CDR3: CASSIDRMETQYF; DNA: TGTGCCAGCAGCATCGACAGGATGGAGACCCAGTACTTC; V: TRBV28; size: NA; D: NA; J: TRBJ2-5
CDR3: CASSSSGMANSPLHF; DNA: TGTGCCAGCAGTTCATCAGGGATGGCTAATTCACCCCTCCACTTT; V: TRBV28; size: NA; D: NA; J: TRBJ1-6
CDR3: CASSEALLAGQFF; DNA: TGTGCCAGCAGTGAAGCCCTACTAGCGGGGCAGTTCTTC; V: TRBV2; size: NA; D: TRBD2; J: TRBJ2-1
CDR3: CASSYVPGMWNGYTF; DNA: TGTGCCAGCAGTTACGTCCCAGGGATGTGGAATGGCTACACCTTC; V: TRBV6-5; size: NA; D: NA; J: TRBJ1-2
CDR3: CASSLTGANQPQHF; DNA: TGTGCCAGCAGTCTAACAGGGGCGAATCAGCCCCAGCATTTT; V: TRBV27; size: NA; D: TRBD1; J: TRBJ1-5
CDR3: CASSLAGSFYEQYF; DNA: TGTGCCAGCAGTCTAGCGGGTTCCTTCTACGAGCAGTACTTC; V: TRBV27; size: NA; D: TRBD2; J: TRBJ2-7
CDR3: CASSRLQGPYEQYF; DNA: TGCGCCAGCAGCCGCCTGCAGGGGCCTTACGAGCAGTACTTC; V: TRBV4-3; size: NA; D: NA; J: TRBJ2-7
CDR3: CASSPGGGFYEQYF; DNA: TGTGCCAGCAGCCCCGGGGGGGGCTTCTACGAGCAGTACTTC; V: TRBV7-9; size: NA; D: TRBD2; J: TRBJ2-7
CDR3: CSVHREGAQYF; DNA: TGCAGCGTGCACAGAGAGGGGGCCCAGTACTTC; V: TRBV29-1; size: NA; D: NA; J: TRBJ2-5
CDR3: CATSQTRTGAYEQFF; DNA: TGTGCCACCAGCCAAACTAGGACAGGAGCCTATGAGCAGTTCTTC; V: TRBV15; size: NA; D: TRBD1; J: TRBJ2-1
CDR3: CASSLTSTAEQFF; DNA: TGTGCCAGCAGTCTCACTAGCACGGCCGAGCAGTTCTTC; V: TRBV27; size: few; D: NA; J: TRBJ2-1
CDR3: CASSHDRTYEQYF; DNA: TGTGCCAGCAGCCATGACAGAACCTACGAGCAGTACTTC; V: TRBV7-8; size: NA; D: NA; J: TRBJ2-7
CDR3: CSWGGGADEQFF; DNA: TGCAGCTGGGGCGGGGGGGCTGATGAGCAGTTCTTC; V: TRBV29-1; size: NA; D: TRBD2; J: TRBJ2-1
CDR3: CAGTSETGEQFF; DNA: TGTGCTGGGACTAGCGAGACGGGGGAGCAGTTCTTC; V: TRBV19; size: NA; D: TRBD2; J: TRBJ2-1
CDR3: CSVEDGRGGAFF; DNA: TGCAGCGTTGAAGACGGCCGAGGAGGGGCTTTCTTT; V: TRBV29-1; size: NA; D: NA; J: TRBJ1-1
CDR3: CASSPLTGELFF; DNA: TGTGCCAGCAGTCCACTAACCGGGGAGCTGTTTTTT; V: TRBV27; size: NA; D: NA; J: TRBJ2-2
CDR3: CASSLWTGGQPQHF; DNA: TGTGCCAGCAGTTTATGGACAGGGGGACAGCCCCAGCATTTT; V: TRBV27; size: NA; D: TRBD1; J: TRBJ1-5
CDR3: CASSLVAGGPPEQYF; DNA: TGTGCCAGCAGCTTAGTGGCGGGAGGGCCCCCCGAGCAGTACTTC; V: TRBV7-9; size: NA; D: TRBD2; J: TRBJ2-7
CDR3: CASSVEVRGTEAFF; DNA: TGTGCCAGCAGCGTAGAGGTCCGGGGGACTGAAGCTTTCTTT; V: TRBV9; size: NA; D: NA; J: TRBJ1-1
CDR3: CAISDPGLAAEQYF; DNA: TGTGCCATCAGTGATCCGGGACTAGCGGCTGAGCAGTACTTC; V: TRBV10-3; size: NA; D: TRBD2; J: TRBJ2-5
CDR3: CASRRGQGNQPQHF; DNA: TGTGCCAGCAGAAGGGGACAGGGCAATCAGCCCCAGCATTTT; V: TRBV27; size: NA; D: TRBD1; J: TRBJ1-5
CDR3: CASSPDSLTYEQYF; DNA: TGTGCCAGCTCACCGGACAGCCTGACCTACGAGCAGTACTTC; V: TRBV18; size: NA; D: NA; J: TRBJ2-7
CDR3: CASSPGLAGVYTGELFF; DNA: TGCGCCAGCAGCCCAGGACTAGCGGGGGTATACACCGGGGAGCTGTTTTTT; V: TRBV4-3; size: NA; D: TRBD2; J: TRBJ2-2
CDR3: CSVVAESQETQYF; DNA: TGCAGCGTTGTAGCGGAGAGCCAAGAGACCCAGTACTTC; V: TRBV29-1; size: once; D: NA; J: TRBJ2-5
CDR3: CASSFDRAEANEKLFF; DNA: TGTGCCAGCAGTTTTGACAGGGCTGAGGCTAATGAAAAACTGTTTTTT; V: TRBV28; size: NA; D: TRBD1; J: TRBJ1-4
CDR3: CASSQDGSGGYNEQFF; DNA: TGCGCCAGCAGCCAAGACGGTAGCGGGGGATACAATGAGCAGTTCTTC; V: TRBV4-3; size: NA; D: TRBD2; J: TRBJ2-1
CDR3: CASSFLDRAAEQYF; DNA: TGCGCCAGCAGCTTCCTGGACAGGGCCGCCGAGCAGTACTTC; V: TRBV5-1; size: NA; D: TRBD1; J: TRBJ2-7
CDR3: CASSLVLAGVSNTGELFF; DNA: TGTGCCAGCAGCTTGGTGTTGGCGGGGGTCTCGAACACCGGGGAGCTGTTTTTT; V: TRBV5-6; size: NA; D: TRBD2; J: TRBJ2-2
CDR3: CASSLSPRSSGNTIYF; DNA: TGTGCCAGCAGTTTATCGCCCAGATCCTCTGGAAACACCATATATTTT; V: TRBV27; size: NA; D: NA; J: TRBJ1-3
CDR3: CASRGDTGELFF; DNA: TGTGCCAGTAGAGGGGACACCGGGGAGCTGTTTTTT; V: TRBV19; size: NA; D: NA; J: TRBJ2-2
CDR3: CASSEAQGVKQETQYF; DNA: TGTGCCAGCAGTGAAGCCCAGGGGGTTAAACAAGAGACCCAGTACTTC; V: TRBV2; size: NA; D: TRBD1; J: TRBJ2-5
CDR3: CASSHGVGLASAEAFF; DNA: TGTGCCAGCAGCCACGGCGTTGGGTTAGCGTCCGCTGAAGCTTTCTTT; V: TRBV7-9; size: once; D: NA; J: TRBJ1-1
CDR3: CASSYRGLGEQYF; DNA: TGTGCCAGCAGTTACAGGGGACTCGGGGAGCAGTACTTC; V: TRBV6-6; size: once; D: NA; J: TRBJ2-7
CDR3: CASGWTGHEKLFF; DNA: TGTGCCAGCGGGTGGACAGGGCACGAAAAACTGTTTTTT; V: TRBV27; size: NA; D: TRBD1; J: TRBJ1-4
CDR3: CASSFSGGYEQYF; DNA: TGTGCCAGCAGTTTTTCAGGGGGTTACGAGCAGTACTTC; V: TRBV28; size: NA; D: TRBD1; J: TRBJ2-7
CDR3: CASSEGLDGYTF; DNA: TGTGCCAGCAGTGAAGGGCTGGATGGCTACACCTTC; V: TRBV2; size: hyperexpanded; D: NA; J: TRBJ1-2
CDR3: CASSSNGLAGKSYNEQFF; DNA: TGTGCCAGCAGCTCCAACGGCCTAGCGGGGAAATCCTACAATGAGCAGTTCTTC; V: TRBV7-9; size: NA; D: TRBD2; J: TRBJ2-1
CDR3: CASSFDRGTDTQYF; DNA: TGTGCCAGCAGCTTTGACAGGGGCACAGATACGCAGTATTTT; V: TRBV7-9; size: few; D: TRBD1; J: TRBJ2-3
CDR3: CASSITGQGVPEAFF; DNA: TGTGCCAGTAGTATTACGGGACAGGGGGTCCCTGAAGCTTTCTTT; V: TRBV19; size: NA; D: TRBD1; J: TRBJ1-1